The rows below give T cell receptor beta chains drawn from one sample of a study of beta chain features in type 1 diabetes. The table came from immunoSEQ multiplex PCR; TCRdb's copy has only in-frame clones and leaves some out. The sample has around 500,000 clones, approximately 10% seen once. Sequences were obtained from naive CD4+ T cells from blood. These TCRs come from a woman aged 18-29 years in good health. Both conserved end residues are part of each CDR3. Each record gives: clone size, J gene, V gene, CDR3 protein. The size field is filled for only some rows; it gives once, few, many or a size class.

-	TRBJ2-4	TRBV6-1	CASSKTGNIQYF
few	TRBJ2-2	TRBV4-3	CASSQDGNTGELFF
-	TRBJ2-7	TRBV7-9	CASRKTGGSYEQYF
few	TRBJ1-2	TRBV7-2	CASSLDYGTPYGYTF
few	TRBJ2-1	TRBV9	CASSVVPGSYNEQFF
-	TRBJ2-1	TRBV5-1	CASSLAYNEQFF
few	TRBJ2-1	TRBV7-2	CASSLRRYNEQFF
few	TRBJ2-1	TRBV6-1	CASSEAGGGAPHNEQFF
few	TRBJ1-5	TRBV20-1	CSASRGQPQHF
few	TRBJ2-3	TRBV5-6	CASSLASDTQYF
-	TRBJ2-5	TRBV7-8	CASDRPLRAQETQYF
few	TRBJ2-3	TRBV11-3	CASSAGTVTDTQYF
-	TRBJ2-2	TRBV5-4	CASSPPSSTGELFF
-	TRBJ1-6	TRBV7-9	CASSLADRNSPLHF
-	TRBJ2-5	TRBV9	CASSLTSGGAQETQYF
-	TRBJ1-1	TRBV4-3	CASSQLSTGNTEAFF
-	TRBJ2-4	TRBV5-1	CASSLEWDSRDIQYF
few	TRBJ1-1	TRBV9	CASSMTDTSQAFF
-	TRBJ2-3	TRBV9	CASSVVGGTDTQYF
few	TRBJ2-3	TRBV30	CAWSSAGTSTDTQYF
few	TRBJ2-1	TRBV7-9	CASTPGGTNNEQFF
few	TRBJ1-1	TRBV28	CASSISGSKAFF
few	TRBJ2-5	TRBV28	CASSLPRSTGVRETQYF
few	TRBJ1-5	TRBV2	CASIGDRIQPQHF
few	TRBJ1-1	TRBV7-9	CASSLGSGVNTEAFF
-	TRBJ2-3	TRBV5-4	CASSLAPGGTDTQYF
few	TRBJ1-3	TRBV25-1	CASSPDGQGRFNTIYF
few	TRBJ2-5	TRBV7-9	CASSLPEGGGFQETQYF
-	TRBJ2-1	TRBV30	CAWSENSGISLQIF
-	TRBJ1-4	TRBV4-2	CASSIIRDQLFF
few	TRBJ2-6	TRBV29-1	CSVGSGANVLTF
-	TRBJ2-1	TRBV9	CASSPRTGKYNEQFF
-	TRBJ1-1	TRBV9	CASSLATGSMNTEAFF
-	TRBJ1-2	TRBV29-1	CSVEDYGYTF
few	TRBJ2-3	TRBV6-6	CASSYWATDTQYF
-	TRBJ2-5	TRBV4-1	CASSTRWTGAETQYF
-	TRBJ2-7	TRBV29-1	CSVEEPRGLETEGYEQYF
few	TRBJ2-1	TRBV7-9	CASSRVSGPYNEQFF
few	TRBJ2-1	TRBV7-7	CASSLLAGNEQFF
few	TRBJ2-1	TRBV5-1	CASSLERGVNEQFF
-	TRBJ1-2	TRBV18	CASSPGQKDYGYTF
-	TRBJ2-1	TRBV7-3	CASSLTIGMGNEQFF
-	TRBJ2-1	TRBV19	CASCLGRPLDEQFF
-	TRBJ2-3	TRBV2	CASSAEQGYTDTQYF
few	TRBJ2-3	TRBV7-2	CASALNREITDTQYF
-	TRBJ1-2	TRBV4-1	CASSQAGPYYTF
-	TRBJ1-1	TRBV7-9	CASSLTGIGTEAFF
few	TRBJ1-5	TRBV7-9	CASSLQEGQPQHF
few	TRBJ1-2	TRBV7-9	CASSSTGLSYGYTF
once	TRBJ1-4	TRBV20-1	CSAHYHEKLFF
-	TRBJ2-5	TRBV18	CASSPAGMETQYF
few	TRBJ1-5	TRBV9	CASSVGVNQPQHF
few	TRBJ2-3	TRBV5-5	CASSWSGERNTQYF
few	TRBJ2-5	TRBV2	CASSRNYGQGASTQYF
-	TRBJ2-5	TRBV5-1	CASSSALQKETQYF